This T cell receptor beta chain stems from a study of beta chain features in type 1 diabetes. General study results and limits: Moderate yet significant TCRB CDR3 shortening was seen in Type 1 diabetes patients in all four CD4+ subsets.

cDNA synthesis used the whole RNA isolate, giving expressed TCRB sequences. Naive, central memory and regulatory T cell samples came to a mean of approximately 3.57 million reads. The table came from immunoSEQ multiplex PCR; TCRdb's copy has only in-frame clones and leaves some out. Among some 900,000 clones listed, 17% were seen once. This CDR3 comprises 14 residues. One heparinised blood draw, averaging approximately 0.11 L, came from each donor. The table lists this clone with a few counts. Its cognate antigen is unknown. This receptor was taken from a woman aged 18 to 35 in good health. Material for sequencing was naive CD4+ T cells from blood. The genes are TRBV21-1 and TRBJ2-5; no check of the table's D call, TRBD1, against the DNA was made. TRBV21-1 represents a pseudogene. The CDR3 spells CATSDRENRETQYF. The CDR3 coding sequence is TGTGCCACCAGTGACAGGGAGAACAGGGAGACCCAGTACTTC.